The rows below give T cell receptor beta chains drawn from one sample of a study of blood T cells in healthy people across ages. TCRdb itself ran the 5' RACE reads through MiXCR, one entry per CDR3 protein. Counted here are around 1.5 million distinct CDR3 sequences, roughly 32% occurring once; the ten biggest clones make up roughly 10%. Sample: blood. Every receptor here comes from a woman aged 25-40 years in good health. CDR3s include the opening cysteine and the closing phenylalanine or tryptophan. Each record gives: D gene, clone size, J gene, V gene, CDR3 DNA, CDR3 protein. A D gene is named only where the DNA matches it firmly. Clone size is given for some rows only: seen once, a few or many times, or a class if the clone is expanded.

TRBD2,few,TRBJ2-1,TRBV20-1,TGCAGTACTACTCTTAGCGGGAGGGCCAATGAGCAGTTCTTC,CSTTLSGRANEQFF
-,-,TRBJ1-1,TRBV6-5,TGTGCCAGCAGTTACTCTGGGACATGGTATACGAACACTGAAGCTTTCTTT,CASSYSGTWYTNTEAFF
-,few,TRBJ2-1,TRBV5-1,TGCGCCAGCAGCGCCGAACCAACCGGGGGCTACAATGAGCAGTTCTTC,CASSAEPTGGYNEQFF
-,-,TRBJ2-3,TRBV27,TGTGCCAGCAGTTTCTACAGAAACACAGATACGCAGTATTTT,CASSFYRNTDTQYF
-,-,TRBJ2-1,TRBV11-1,TGTGCCAGCAGCTTTGGCTCGGCGGGAACCTACAATGAGCAGTTCTTC,CASSFGSAGTYNEQFF
-,few,TRBJ2-7,TRBV2,TGTGCCAGCATCCCACGTGTGGGGTCGGCGGGGCCAACCTACGAGCAGTACTTC,CASIPRVGSAGPTYEQYF
-,-,TRBJ2-3,TRBV5-5,TGTGCCAGCAGCTTGAGAAGACTCCACACAGATACGCAGTATTTT,CASSLRRLHTDTQYF
-,-,TRBJ2-1,TRBV20-1,TGCAGTCCTGGACCGAGGGAGCAGTTCTTC,CSPGPREQFF
-,-,TRBJ1-1,TRBV7-2,TGTGCCAGCAGCCCCCGGGCCTGGGACACTGAAGCTTTCTTT,CASSPRAWDTEAFF
TRBD2,-,TRBJ2-5,TRBV20-1,TGCAGTGCTGGTCGTACTAGCGGGAGTTTGGAAGAGACCCAGTACTTC,CSAGRTSGSLEETQYF
-,few,TRBJ2-3,TRBV11-3,TGTGCCAGCAGCTTAGGGGCCGGCTCAGTTGCGCAGTATTTT,CASSLGAGSVAQYF
TRBD1,-,TRBJ1-5,TRBV6-6,TGTGCCAGCAGTAACAGGGGGTCGGATCAGCCCCAGCATTTT,CASSNRGSDQPQHF
-,-,TRBJ1-2,TRBV20-1,TGCAGTGCCGCCGGGGGCCTCTATGGCTACACCTTC,CSAAGGLYGYTF
-,-,TRBJ2-7,TRBV11-2,TGTGCCAGCAGCTTAGCGGCGGCGGCGGCCTACAATGAGCAGTACTTC,CASSLAAAAAYNEQYF
-,-,TRBJ2-7,TRBV7-2,TGTGCCAGCAGCGACCGGTCGCTAGCGAGCTTCTACGAGCAGTACTTC,CASSDRSLASFYEQYF
-,-,TRBJ1-4,TRBV14,TGTGCCAGCAGCCAGGGGGTCCATAATGAAAAACTGTTTTTT,CASSQGVHNEKLFF
TRBD2,-,TRBJ2-2,TRBV5-5,TGTGCCAGCAGCGGACTAGCGGGAGAAGGCGGGGAGCTGTTTTTT,CASSGLAGEGGELFF
-,few,TRBJ1-1,TRBV6-2/TRBV6-3,TGTGCCAGCAGTTACCCCCTAACTGAAGCTTTCTTT,CASSYPLTEAFF
-,-,TRBJ2-5,TRBV5-1,TGCGCCAGCAGCTTGTATGATGGGGGTAAGGAGACCCAGTACTTC,CASSLYDGGKETQYF
-,-,TRBJ2-7,TRBV9,TGTGCCAGCAGCCCCGAGGGAAGGGTCTACGAGCAGTACTTC,CASSPEGRVYEQYF
TRBD1,once,TRBJ2-5,TRBV5-1,TGCGCCAGCAGCTTAAACCTCTGGGGACAGGGACAAGAGACCCAGTACTTC,CASSLNLWGQGQETQYF
-,-,TRBJ2-1,TRBV20-1,TGCAGTGCAACCAATTTGAGGGGCCGGTACAATGAGCAGTTCTTC,CSATNLRGRYNEQFF
TRBD2,few,TRBJ2-1,TRBV5-5,TGTGCCAGCAGCTTGCGGGGGGGATGGGATGAGCAGTTCTTC,CASSLRGGWDEQFF
-,-,TRBJ2-3,TRBV6-5,TGTGCCAGCAGCCTCTTCCCCAGGGACGCGCAGTATTTT,CASSLFPRDAQYF
-,-,TRBJ1-2,TRBV7-2,TGTGCCAGCAGCTTAGTGGGTGTGGGGAACTATGGCTACACCTTC,CASSLVGVGNYGYTF
TRBD2,-,TRBJ2-1,TRBV7-3,TGTGCCAGCAGCTTAGATTCGGGGGGGCTAAGCAATGAGCAGTTCTTC,CASSLDSGGLSNEQFF
TRBD1,-,TRBJ2-3,TRBV10-1,TGCGCCAGCAGTGAGGACAGGGTCACAGATACGCAGTATTTT,CASSEDRVTDTQYF
-,-,TRBJ1-1,TRBV20-1,TGCAGTGCTAGAGATGGGTGGGTACCGAACACTCAAGCTTTCTTT,CSARDGWVPNTQAFF
-,many,TRBJ2-5,TRBV3-1,TGTGCCAGCAGCCAAGGAGCTGGGTGGGGAGAGACCCAGTACTTC,CASSQGAGWGETQYF
-,-,TRBJ1-1,TRBV21-1,TGTGCCTGCAGGAAAAAGGGTCACACTGAAGCTTTCTTT,CACRKKGHTEAFF
-,-,TRBJ1-2,TRBV20-1,TGCAGTGCTAAGACGGAATCCAACTATGGCTACACCTTC,CSAKTESNYGYTF
-,few,TRBJ2-7,TRBV10-3,TGTGCCATCAGTGCGGGGATAGGATACGAGCAGTACTTC,CAISAGIGYEQYF
-,-,TRBJ2-1,TRBV6-4,TGTGCCAGCAGTGAGGTTTCTTATGTGCGAACCAGTGCCCGCCATGAGCAGTTCTTC,CASSEVSYVRTSARHEQFF
TRBD1,-,TRBJ1-2,TRBV7-9,TGTGCCAGCAGCTTAGATAGTCAGGGGGATGGAGGCTACACCTTC,CASSLDSQGDGGYTF
-,few,TRBJ1-2,TRBV11-2,TGTGCCAGCAGCTTAGACCCGGGGGCGTGCTATGGCTACACCTTC,CASSLDPGACYGYTF